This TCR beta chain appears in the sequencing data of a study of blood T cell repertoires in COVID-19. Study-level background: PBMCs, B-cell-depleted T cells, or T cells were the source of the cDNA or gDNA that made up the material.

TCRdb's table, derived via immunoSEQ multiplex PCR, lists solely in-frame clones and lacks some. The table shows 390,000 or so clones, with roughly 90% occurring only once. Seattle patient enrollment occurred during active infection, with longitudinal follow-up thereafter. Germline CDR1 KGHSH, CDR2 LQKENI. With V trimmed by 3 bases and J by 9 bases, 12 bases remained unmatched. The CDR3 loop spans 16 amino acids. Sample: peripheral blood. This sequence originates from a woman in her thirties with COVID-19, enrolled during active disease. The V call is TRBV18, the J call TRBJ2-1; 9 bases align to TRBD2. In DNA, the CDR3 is TGTGCCAGCTCACCCTCGGGCGGGGGGGCCCGCAGTGAGCAGTTCTTC. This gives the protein CASSPSGGGARSEQFF.